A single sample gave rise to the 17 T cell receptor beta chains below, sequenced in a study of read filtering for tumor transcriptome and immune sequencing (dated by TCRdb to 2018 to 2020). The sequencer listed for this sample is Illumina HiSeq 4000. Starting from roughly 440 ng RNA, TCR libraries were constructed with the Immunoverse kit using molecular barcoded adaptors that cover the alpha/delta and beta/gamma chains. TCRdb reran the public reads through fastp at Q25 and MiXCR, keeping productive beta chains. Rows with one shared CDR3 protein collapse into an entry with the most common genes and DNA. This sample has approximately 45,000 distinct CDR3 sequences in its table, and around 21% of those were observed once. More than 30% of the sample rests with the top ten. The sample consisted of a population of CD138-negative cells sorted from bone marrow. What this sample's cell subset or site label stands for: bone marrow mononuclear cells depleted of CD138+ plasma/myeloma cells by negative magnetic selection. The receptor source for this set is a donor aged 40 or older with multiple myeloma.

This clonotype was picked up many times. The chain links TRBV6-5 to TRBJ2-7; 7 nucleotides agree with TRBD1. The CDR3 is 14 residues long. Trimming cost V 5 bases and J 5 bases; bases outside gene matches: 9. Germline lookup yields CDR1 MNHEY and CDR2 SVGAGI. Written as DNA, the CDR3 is TGTGCCAGCAGTCGACAGGGTTCGGCGGACGAGCAGTACTTC. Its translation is CASSRQGSADEQYF.

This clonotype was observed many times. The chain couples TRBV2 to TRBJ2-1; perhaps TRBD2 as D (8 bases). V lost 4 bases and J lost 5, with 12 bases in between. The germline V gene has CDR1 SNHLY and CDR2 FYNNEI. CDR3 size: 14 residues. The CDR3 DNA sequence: TGTGCCAGCAGTGTTAGCGGGACAGACAATGAGCAGTTCTTC. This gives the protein CASSVSGTDNEQFF.

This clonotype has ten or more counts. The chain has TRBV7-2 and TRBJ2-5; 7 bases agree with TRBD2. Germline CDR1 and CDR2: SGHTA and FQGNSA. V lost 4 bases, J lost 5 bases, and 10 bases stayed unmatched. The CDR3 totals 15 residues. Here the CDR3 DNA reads TGTGCCAGCAGCTCTCCTCGGACTAGACGGGAGACCCAGTACTTC. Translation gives CASSSPRTRRETQYF.

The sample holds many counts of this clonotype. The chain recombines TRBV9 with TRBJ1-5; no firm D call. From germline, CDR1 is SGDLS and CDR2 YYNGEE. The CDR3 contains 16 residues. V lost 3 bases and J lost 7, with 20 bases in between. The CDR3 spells CASSADPRDPGQPQHF. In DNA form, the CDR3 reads TGTGCCAGCAGCGCAGATCCCCGGGATCCGGGGCAGCCCCAGCATTTT.

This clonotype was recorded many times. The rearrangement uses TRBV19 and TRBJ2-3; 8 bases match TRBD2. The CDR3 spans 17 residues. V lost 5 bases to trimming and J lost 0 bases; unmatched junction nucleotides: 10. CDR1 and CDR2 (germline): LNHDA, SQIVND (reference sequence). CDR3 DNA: TGTGCCAGTAGTCTTATAAGCGGGAGTGCTAGCACAGATACGCAGTATTTT. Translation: CASSLISGSASTDTQYF. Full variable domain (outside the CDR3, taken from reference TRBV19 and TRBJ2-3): DGGITQSPKYLFRKEGQNVTLSCEQNLNHDAMYWYRQDPGQGLRLIYYSQIVNDFQKGDIAEGYSVSREKKESFPLTVTSAQKNPTAFYLCASSLISGSASTDTQYFGPGTRLTVL.

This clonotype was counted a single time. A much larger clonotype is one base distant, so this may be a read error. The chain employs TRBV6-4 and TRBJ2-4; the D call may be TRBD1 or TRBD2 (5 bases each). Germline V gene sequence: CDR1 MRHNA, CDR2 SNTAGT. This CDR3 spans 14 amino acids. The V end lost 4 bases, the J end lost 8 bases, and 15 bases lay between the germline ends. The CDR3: CASSGGTGSDIQYF. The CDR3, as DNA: TGTGCCAGCAGTGGAGGGACGGGTAGTGACATTCAGTACTTC.

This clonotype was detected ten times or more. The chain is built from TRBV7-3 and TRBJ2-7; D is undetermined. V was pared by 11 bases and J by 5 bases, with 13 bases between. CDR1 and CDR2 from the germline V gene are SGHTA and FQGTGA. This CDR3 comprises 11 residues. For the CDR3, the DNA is TGTGCCCCCGTGGAGCGCCACGAGCAGTACTTC. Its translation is CAPVERHEQYF.

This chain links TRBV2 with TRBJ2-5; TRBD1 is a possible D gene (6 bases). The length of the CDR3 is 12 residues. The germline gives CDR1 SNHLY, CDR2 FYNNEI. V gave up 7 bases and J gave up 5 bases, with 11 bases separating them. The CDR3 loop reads CASTGAGETQYF. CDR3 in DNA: TGTGCCAGCACAGGGGCAGGGGAGACCCAGTACTTC.

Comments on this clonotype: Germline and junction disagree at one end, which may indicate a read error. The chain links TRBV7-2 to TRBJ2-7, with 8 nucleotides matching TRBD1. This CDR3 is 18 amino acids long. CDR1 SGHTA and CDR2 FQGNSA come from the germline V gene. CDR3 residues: CASSPDRAGGMSSYEQHF. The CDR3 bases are TGTGCCAGCAGCCCGGACAGGGCGGGTGGTATGTCCTCCTACGAGCAGCACTTC.

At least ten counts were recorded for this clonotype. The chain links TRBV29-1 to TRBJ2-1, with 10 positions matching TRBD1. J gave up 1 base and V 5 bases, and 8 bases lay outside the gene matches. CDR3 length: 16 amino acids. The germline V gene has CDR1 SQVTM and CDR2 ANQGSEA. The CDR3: CSVSKTGGGSYNEQFF. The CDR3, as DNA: TGCAGCGTTTCCAAGACAGGGGGCGGGTCCTACAATGAGCAGTTCTTC.

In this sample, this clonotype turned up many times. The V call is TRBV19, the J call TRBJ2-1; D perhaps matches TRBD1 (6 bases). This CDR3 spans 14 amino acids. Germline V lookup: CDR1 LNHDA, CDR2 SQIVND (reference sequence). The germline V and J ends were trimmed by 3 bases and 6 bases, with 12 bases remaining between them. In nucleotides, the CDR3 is TGTGCCAGTAGTATCTCGCACAGGGTCAATGAGCAGTTCTTC. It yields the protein CASSISHRVNEQFF.

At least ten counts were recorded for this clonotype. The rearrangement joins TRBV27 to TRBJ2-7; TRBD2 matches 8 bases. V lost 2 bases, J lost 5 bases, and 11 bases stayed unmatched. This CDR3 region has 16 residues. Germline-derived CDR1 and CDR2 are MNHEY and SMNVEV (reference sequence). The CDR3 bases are TGTGCCAGCAGTTTAAGGTGGAGTGGTAGCGGGAACGAGCAGTACTTC. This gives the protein CASSLRWSGSGNEQYF.

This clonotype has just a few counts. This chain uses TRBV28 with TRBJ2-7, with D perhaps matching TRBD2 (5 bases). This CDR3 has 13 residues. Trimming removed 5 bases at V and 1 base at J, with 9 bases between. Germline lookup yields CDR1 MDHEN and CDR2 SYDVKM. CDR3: CASSKPGSYEQYF. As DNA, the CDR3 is TGTGCCAGCAGTAAACCGGGGTCCTACGAGCAGTACTTC.

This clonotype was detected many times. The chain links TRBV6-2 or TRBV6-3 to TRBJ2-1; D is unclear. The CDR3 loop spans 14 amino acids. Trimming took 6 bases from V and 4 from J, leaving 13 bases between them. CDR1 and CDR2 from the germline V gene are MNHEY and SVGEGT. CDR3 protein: CASSRIGNYNEQFF. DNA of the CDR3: TGTGCCAGCAGCAGGATAGGGAATTACAATGAGCAGTTCTTC.

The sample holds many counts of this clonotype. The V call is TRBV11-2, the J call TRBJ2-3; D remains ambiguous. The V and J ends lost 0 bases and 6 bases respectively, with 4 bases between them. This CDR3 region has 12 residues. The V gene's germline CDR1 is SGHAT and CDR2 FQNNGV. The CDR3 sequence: CASSLDGDTQYF. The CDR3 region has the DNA TGTGCCAGCAGCTTAGACGGTGATACGCAGTATTTT.

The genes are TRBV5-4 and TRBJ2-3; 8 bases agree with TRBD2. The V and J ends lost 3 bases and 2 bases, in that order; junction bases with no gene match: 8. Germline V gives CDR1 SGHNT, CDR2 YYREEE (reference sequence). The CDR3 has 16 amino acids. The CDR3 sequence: CASSSPAGGITDTQYF. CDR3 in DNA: TGTGCCAGCAGCTCCCCTGCGGGGGGAATCACAGATACGCAGTATTTT.

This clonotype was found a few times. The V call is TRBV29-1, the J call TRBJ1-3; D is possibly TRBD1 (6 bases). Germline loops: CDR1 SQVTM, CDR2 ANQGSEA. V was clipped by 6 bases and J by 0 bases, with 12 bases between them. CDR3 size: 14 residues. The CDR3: CSVDGGSSGNTIYF. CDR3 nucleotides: TGCAGCGTGGATGGGGGCAGCTCTGGAAACACCATATATTTT.